These 27 T cell receptor beta chains originate from one sample sequenced in a study of technical replicates of blood from a few donors. Repertoires were generated with immunoSEQ multiplex PCR, while TCRdb's copy carries only in-frame clones and drops some. The table lists about 13,000 clones, 80% to 90% of them singletons. Sequencing used PBMCs. The receptors derive from a human donor in good health.

For the CDR3, the DNA is TGTGCCAGTACCTCCCCCGGGACTATCCTTGGAAACACCATATATTTT. This sequence encodes CASTSPGTILGNTIYF. V gene TRBV19 combines with J gene TRBJ1-3, with a tentative D call TRBD1 (5 bases). Germline-derived CDR1 and CDR2 are LNHDA and SQIVND (reference sequence). V was trimmed by 7 bases and J by 3 bases, leaving 19 bases between them. The CDR3 has 16 amino acids.

The chain is built from TRBV30 and TRBJ2-1, with 7 bases matching TRBD2. Trimming took 5 bases from V and 7 from J; bases not matched to a gene: 8. Germline V gene sequence: CDR1 GTSNPN, CDR2 SVGIG (reference sequence). The CDR3 is made up of 13 amino acids. The CDR3 DNA sequence: TGTGCCTGGGCGGGAGAGGGATGGAATGAGCAGTTCTTC. Translating it yields CAWAGEGWNEQFF.

The gene calls are TRBV2 and TRBJ2-4; possible D gene TRBD1, 5 bases. The germline V gene has CDR1 SNHLY and CDR2 FYNNEI. The CDR3 contains 14 residues. V was shortened by 4 bases and J by 5 bases, with 12 bases between the two germline ends. This chain's CDR3 is CASSGRDFENIQYF. In DNA form, the CDR3 reads TGTGCCAGCAGTGGCAGGGATTTTGAAAACATTCAGTACTTC.

Here the CDR3 DNA reads TGCAGCTCAGGGGACAATGAGCAGTTCTTC. Translation: CSSGDNEQFF. The V gene is TRBV29-1, the J gene TRBJ2-1; a possible D gene is TRBD1 (6 bases). There are 10 residues in the CDR3. Germline V gives CDR1 SQVTM, CDR2 ANQGSEA. V lost 8 bases to trimming and J lost 5 bases, with 7 bases between them.

The V and J genes are TRBV4-1 and TRBJ2-1, with D perhaps TRBD1 (5 bases). Trimming cost V 0 bases and J 10 bases, with 10 bases left between them. From germline, CDR1 is MGHRA and CDR2 YSYEKL. This CDR3 is 13 amino acids long. The CDR3: CASSQDQGNEQFF. CDR3 nucleotide sequence: TGCGCCAGCAGCCAAGATCAGGGAAACGAGCAGTTCTTC.

This clone appeared a single time. This chain connects TRBV10-2 to TRBJ2-1, with 8 bases lining up with TRBD2. The CDR3 extends over 14 amino acids. Germline lookup yields CDR1 WSHSY and CDR2 SAAADI. Unmatched junction bases numbered 8, after V lost 6 bases and J lost 7 bases. The CDR3 loop reads CASRLAGGINEQFF. DNA for the CDR3: TGCGCCAGCAGGCTCGCGGGAGGCATAAATGAGCAGTTCTTC.

V is TRBV4-1 and J is TRBJ1-1; TRBD1 agrees at 7 bases. CDR3 length equals 16 residues. Germline-derived CDR1 and CDR2 are MGHRA and YSYEKL. The V gene end was trimmed by 0 bases and the J gene end by 4 bases; junction bases not matched to a gene: 8. The CDR3 DNA reads TGCGCCAGCAGCCAAGACCCGACAGGGTTCGCCACTGAAGCTTTCTTT. Translation gives CASSQDPTGFATEAFF.

The chain is built from TRBV30 and TRBJ1-3; D uncertain. Per the germline V gene, CDR1 is GTSNPN and CDR2 is SVGIG (reference sequence). V dropped 6 bases and J dropped 8 bases, with 11 bases sitting between them. This CDR3 is 11 amino acids long. The CDR3 loop is CACGKGDTIYF. The CDR3 bases are TGTGCCTGTGGGAAGGGAGACACCATATATTTT.

This chain joins TRBV7-9 and TRBJ1-5; D is perhaps TRBD1 (5 bases). CDR1 and CDR2 (germline): SEHNR, FQNEAQ (reference sequence). This CDR3 comprises 13 residues. The V and J ends lost 4 bases and 3 bases respectively, with 7 bases between them. CDR3 nucleotide sequence: TGTGCCAGCAGCTGGGGGGACAATCAGCCCCAGCATTTT. Its protein product is CASSWGDNQPQHF. Full variable domain (rest looked up from reference TRBV7-9 and TRBJ1-5): DTGVSQNPRHKITKRGQNVTFRCDPISEHNRLYWYRQTLGQGPEFLTYFQNEAQLEKSRLLSDRFSAERPKGSFSTLEIQRTEQGDSAMYLCASSWGDNQPQHFGDGTRLSIL.

The chain has TRBV30 and TRBJ2-5; D is perhaps TRBD2 (6 bases). V lost 1 base, J lost 6 bases, and 24 bases lay in between. This CDR3 is built from 17 residues. Looked up from germline, CDR1 is GTSNPN and CDR2 is SVGIG (reference sequence). The CDR3 here is CAWSDQWPASDSQTQYF. CDR3 DNA sequence: TGTGCCTGGAGTGACCAATGGCCGGCTAGCGATTCGCAGACCCAGTACTTC.

V is TRBV27 and J is TRBJ1-1; 7 positions match TRBD1. In germline, CDR1 is MNHEY, CDR2 SMNVEV (reference sequence). This CDR3 spans 13 amino acids. The J segment lost 5 bases and the V segment lost 4 bases, leaving 4 bases of the junction unmatched. The CDR3 DNA sequence: TGTGCCAGCAGTTGGACAGGCGGGACTGAAGCTTTCTTT. Protein: CASSWTGGTEAFF.

This chain uses TRBV19 with TRBJ1-2; 8 bases align to TRBD1. The V segment lost 2 bases and the J segment 2 bases; nucleotides outside the gene matches: 4. The germline CDR1 and CDR2 sequences are LNHDA and SQIVND (reference sequence). CDR3 length: 15 amino acids. Written as DNA, the CDR3 is TGTGCCAGTAGTATAAACCGACAGGGGAACTATGGCTACACCTTC. Translated, it gives CASSINRQGNYGYTF.

This chain links TRBV19 with TRBJ1-1; 9 bases match TRBD1. In germline, CDR1 is LNHDA, CDR2 SQIVND (reference sequence). CDR3 length: 14 residues. V trimming: 4 bases; J trimming: 4 bases; junction bases outside the gene matches: 4. Here the CDR3 DNA reads TGTGCCAGTAGTAGGGGACAGGGAAGCACTGAAGCTTTCTTT. Its translation is CASSRGQGSTEAFF. The full variable domain, its missing parts supplied by reference TRBV19 and TRBJ1-1, is DGGITQSPKYLFRKEGQNVTLSCEQNLNHDAMYWYRQDPGQGLRLIYYSQIVNDFQKGDIAEGYSVSREKKESFPLTVTSAQKNPTAFYLCASSRGQGSTEAFFGQGTRLTVV.

The rearrangement uses TRBV6-5 and TRBJ1-5; TRBD1 aligns across 8 bases. The CDR3 is 15 amino acids. The V gene end was trimmed by 6 bases and the J gene end by 7 bases; junction bases not matched to a gene: 11. Germline CDR1 reads MNHEY; CDR2 reads SVGAGI. The CDR3 sequence: CASRAASGGGQPQHF. DNA for the CDR3: TGTGCCAGCAGAGCAGCTTCAGGGGGCGGACAGCCCCAGCATTTT.

V is TRBV18 and J is TRBJ2-1, with D maybe TRBD1 (5 bases). With 5 bases removed from V and 7 bases from J, the gap between germline ends came to 12 bases. The CDR3 totals 13 residues. Germline lookup yields CDR1 KGHSH and CDR2 LQKENI. The CDR3 DNA is TGTGCCAGCTCAAGGGGTGATGGGAATGAGCAGTTCTTC. Protein sequence: CASSRGDGNEQFF. Full variable domain (remainder filled in from reference TRBV18 and TRBJ2-1): NAGVMQNPRHLVRRRGQEARLRCSPMKGHSHVYWYRQLPEEGLKFMVYLQKENIIDESGMPKERFSAEFPKEGPSILRIQQVVRGDSAAYFCASSRGDGNEQFFGPGTRLTVL.

The gene calls are TRBV5-1 and TRBJ2-7; weak D call: TRBD2 (5 bases). Germline V gene sequence: CDR1 SGHRS, CDR2 YFSETQ. Trimming took off 4 bases at V and 2 bases at J, with 10 bases between the two ends. This CDR3 comprises 13 residues. DNA of the CDR3: TGCGCCAGCAGCCCCTCGGGGACCTACGAGCAGTACTTC. Translating it yields CASSPSGTYEQYF.

This chain joins TRBV6-1 and TRBJ2-1; 14 nucleotides line up with TRBD2. With V trimmed by 8 bases and J by 9 bases, 9 bases remained unmatched. Germline values: CDR1 MNHNS, CDR2 SASEGT. The CDR3 is 15 residues long. The DNA of the CDR3 is TGTGCCAGCGTCTCGGGACTAGCGGGAGCAGTTGAGCAGTTCTTC. This gives the protein CASVSGLAGAVEQFF.

This clone was seen a single time. This rearrangement joins TRBV11-2 to TRBJ2-4, with 9 bases that match TRBD2. With 3 bases clipped from V and 8 bases from J, the junction kept 5 bases outside the gene matches. The CDR3 length is 14 residues. Per germline, CDR1 SGHAT and CDR2 FQNNGV. CDR3: CASSFSGRLDIQYF. The CDR3 DNA reads TGTGCCAGCAGCTTTAGCGGGAGATTGGACATTCAGTACTTC.

The rearrangement joins TRBV27 to TRBJ2-6, with D possibly being TRBD2 (5 bases). V was pared by 3 bases and J by 3 bases, with 6 bases between. This CDR3 is built from 14 residues. Germline V gene data show CDR1 as MNHEY and CDR2 as SMNVEV (reference sequence). The CDR3 nucleotides read TGTGCCAGCAGTTTGAGGGATGGGGCCAACGTCCTGACTTTC. It specifies CASSLRDGANVLTF.

This clone was found once. The chain combines TRBV2 with TRBJ1-5; a weak D match, TRBD1 (5 bases). The germline CDR1 and CDR2 sequences are SNHLY and FYNNEI. The CDR3 length is 14 residues. Deletions cut 4 bases from V and 4 bases from J, with 11 bases between. The CDR3 nucleotides are TGTGCCAGCAGTGTATTAGACAGTAATCAGCCCCAGCATTTT. This translates into CASSVLDSNQPQHF.

This rearrangement joins TRBV6-5 to TRBJ1-2; TRBD1 might be the D (6 bases). CDR1 is MNHEY, CDR2 SVGAGI, per germline. Trimming removed 5 bases at V and 4 bases at J, with 14 bases between. The CDR3 contains 14 residues. The CDR3, as DNA: TGTGCCAGCAGTCCGAGTCGGACAGCCTATGGCTACACCTTC. Its translation: CASSPSRTAYGYTF.

This chain links TRBV5-1 with TRBJ2-1; TRBD1 aligns across 8 bases. V was clipped by 4 bases and J by 4 bases; unmatched bases: 13. The germline V gene encodes CDR1 SGHRS and CDR2 YFSETQ. This CDR3 is built from 17 residues. CDR3 residues: CASSARTGIDRYNEQFF. CDR3 in DNA: TGCGCCAGCAGCGCCCGGACAGGGATCGACCGGTACAATGAGCAGTTCTTC. The whole variable domain, filled in from reference TRBV5-1 and TRBJ2-1, reads KAGVTQTPRYLIKTRGQQVTLSCSPISGHRSVSWYQQTPGQGLQFLFEYFSETQRNKGNFPGRFSGRQFSNSRSEMNVSTLELGDSALYLCASSARTGIDRYNEQFFGPGTRLTVL.

This clone was picked up one time. The gene calls are TRBV19 and TRBJ2-1; TRBD2 matches at 10 bases. The CDR3 length is 15 residues. V was clipped by 7 bases and J by 6 bases; unmatched bases: 9. Germline assignment: CDR1 LNHDA and CDR2 SQIVND (reference sequence). CDR3 DNA sequence: TGTGCCAGTAACCCTGGTGTAGCGGGAGGCAATGAGCAGTTCTTC. Translated: CASNPGVAGGNEQFF.

This chain connects TRBV6-4 to TRBJ2-1; weak D call: TRBD1 (6 bases). The CDR3 sequence is 14 residues long. Germline V gene data show CDR1 as MRHNA and CDR2 as SNTAGT. Trimming cost V 7 bases and J 9 bases, with 19 bases left between them. CDR3 DNA sequence: TGTGCCAGCACCCCAGGGTCGGGACACGGTGAGCAGTTCTTC. It encodes CASTPGSGHGEQFF.

This clone was seen a single time. This chain connects TRBV9 to TRBJ2-7; 7 bases match TRBD1. There are 15 residues in the CDR3. V lost 1 base, J lost 3 bases, and 7 bases stayed unmatched. Germline assignment: CDR1 SGDLS and CDR2 YYNGEE. The CDR3 DNA reads TGTGCCAGCAGCGTATCTGACAGGGCGGACTACGAGCAGTACTTC. Translation gives CASSVSDRADYEQYF.

The chain joins TRBV28 to TRBJ2-1; 14 positions agree with TRBD2. The CDR3 covers 19 residues. V was clipped by 4 bases and J by 4 bases; unmatched bases: 12. Germline CDR1 and CDR2: MDHEN and SYDVKM. The CDR3 DNA reads as TGTGCCAGCAGTTCCTCGGCCCAAGGGACTAGCGGGAGTTACAATGAGCAGTTCTTC. This translates into CASSSSAQGTSGSYNEQFF.

V gene TRBV10-3 combines with J gene TRBJ2-2, with 7 positions matching TRBD2. J was trimmed by 8 bases and V by 0 bases; bases with no gene match: 9. CDR3 size: 16 residues. CDR1 ENHRY and CDR2 SYGVKD come from the germline V gene. CDR3 in amino acids: CAISESASGPAGELFF. In DNA, the CDR3 is TGTGCCATCAGTGAGTCTGCTAGCGGCCCGGCGGGGGAGCTGTTTTTT.